The 24 T cell receptor beta chains below were found in one sample sequenced in a study of T cells in localized non-small cell lung cancer. The assay was immunoSEQ multiplex PCR, and TCRdb's table has in-frame clones only and misses some. The sample lists 35,000 to 45,000 clones; about nine tenths were seen once. This specimen was peripheral blood, taken before any cancer treatment. These receptors all stem from a female donor aged 60 or older with stage I squamous cell lung carcinoma.

This rearrangement joins TRBV7-2 to TRBJ1-1, with D uncertain. Germline V CDR1 and CDR2: SGHTA, FQGNSA. The CDR3 covers 16 residues. V was cut by 2 bases and J by 0 bases, with 13 bases left in between. In DNA, the CDR3 is TGTGCCAGCAGCTTAATGACCCCTGCCATGAACACTGAAGCTTTCTTT. It translates to CASSLMTPAMNTEAFF.

The chain is built from TRBV6-6 and TRBJ2-7; tentatively, D is TRBD1 or TRBD2 (5 bases each). The V and J ends lost 8 bases and 3 bases respectively, with 11 bases between them. Per germline, CDR1 MNHNY and CDR2 SVGAGI (reference sequence). This CDR3 has 12 residues. The CDR3 DNA reads as TGTGCCAGCCGGGACGAAAACTACGAGCAGTACTTC. Protein: CASRDENYEQYF.

The rearrangement links TRBV29-1 to TRBJ2-3; 7 bases are a match to TRBD2. CDR3 size: 14 residues. V dropped 6 bases and J dropped 6; count of bases not matched to a gene: 12. Germline CDR1 is SQVTM and CDR2 is ANQGSEA. Here the CDR3 DNA reads TGCAGCGTAGCAGGGACGGGAGGCGGTGATACGCAGTATTTT. Its protein product is CSVAGTGGGDTQYF.

The table lists this clone with a few counts. The gene calls are TRBV11-3 and TRBJ2-7; 12 nucleotides line up with TRBD2. This CDR3 has 19 amino acids. V shed 0 bases, J shed 6 bases, and the junction held 15 bases outside the gene matches. Germline V gene data show CDR1 as SGHNT and CDR2 as YENEEA. The CDR3 region is CASSLEAAPRLAGVSEQYF. CDR3 DNA sequence: TGTGCCAGCAGCTTAGAGGCAGCACCACGACTAGCGGGAGTAAGCGAGCAGTACTTC.

The table lists this clone with a few counts. The gene calls are TRBV19 and TRBJ1-5; D possibly corresponds to TRBD1 (6 bases). The germline CDR1 and CDR2 sequences are LNHDA and SQIVND (reference sequence). The V and J ends lost 5 bases and 4 bases respectively, with 12 bases between them. There are 14 residues in the CDR3. CDR3 in DNA: TGTGCCAGTAGTCCCCAACAGGGAAATCAGCCCCAGCATTTT. This sequence encodes CASSPQQGNQPQHF.

This clone was seen just once. The V and J genes are TRBV7-2 and TRBJ1-4, with TRBD1 as a possible D gene (5 bases). The length of the CDR3 is 15 residues. V lost 1 base to trimming and J lost 3 bases, with 9 bases between them. CDR1 and CDR2 (germline): SGHTA, FQGNSA. The DNA of the CDR3 is TGTGCCAGCAGCTTAGAGGTCAGGGCTAATGAAAAACTGTTTTTT. This translates into CASSLEVRANEKLFF.

The rearrangement links TRBV4-3 to TRBJ2-3, with 7 bases identical to TRBD2. From germline, CDR1 is LGHNA and CDR2 YSLEER. The CDR3 is made up of 17 amino acids. V lost 1 base, J lost 2 bases, and 9 bases stayed unmatched. The CDR3 region has the DNA TGCGCCAGCAGCCAAGGACTGTGGGAGGGAGCCACAGATACGCAGTATTTT. Translating gives CASSQGLWEGATDTQYF.

The V and J genes are TRBV5-6 and TRBJ2-7; D not certain. Trimming removed 1 base from V and 3 bases from J, with 8 bases in between. The CDR3 has 13 residues. Germline CDR1 is SGHDT and CDR2 is YYEEEE. The CDR3, as DNA: TGTGCCAGCAGCTTGTATCACCTCTACGAGCAGTACTTC. Its translation is CASSLYHLYEQYF.

V usage is TRBV10-3 and J usage is TRBJ2-2; TRBD2 matches 9 bases. After removal of 3 bases from V and 7 bases from J, the junction contained 6 bases not matched to a gene. In germline, CDR1 is ENHRY, CDR2 SYGVKD. The CDR3 has 15 amino acids. The CDR3 region is CAISEGAGGDGELFF. DNA of the CDR3: TGTGCCATCAGTGAAGGAGCGGGAGGAGACGGGGAGCTGTTTTTT.

The gene calls are TRBV13 and TRBJ2-1, with TRBD2 identical over 13 bases. CDR3 length equals 18 residues. Germline V gene sequence: CDR1 PRHDT, CDR2 FYEKMQ (reference sequence). Germline trimming cut 4 bases from V and 6 bases from J; bases unmatched to any gene: 12. The CDR3 nucleotides are TGTGCCAGCAGCTCCGGACTAGCGGGAGCTATTTTACCCAATGAGCAGTTCTTC. Its translation is CASSSGLAGAILPNEQFF. Complete variable domain (other parts from reference TRBV13 and TRBJ2-1): AAGVIQSPRHLIKEKRETATLKCYPIPRHDTVYWYQQGPGQDPQFLISFYEKMQSDKGSIPDRFSAQQFSDYHSELNMSSLELGDSALYFCASSSGLAGAILPNEQFFGPGTRLTVL.

Within the sample, this clone is medium-sized (0.01 to 0.1%). The chain joins TRBV2 to TRBJ2-7, with D possibly being TRBD2 (6 bases). Per germline, CDR1 SNHLY and CDR2 FYNNEI. The V end lost 7 bases, the J end lost 3 bases, and 13 bases lay between the germline ends. This CDR3 is built from 13 residues. This CDR3 is CASTSGQNYEQYF. Written as DNA, the CDR3 is TGTGCCAGCACCAGCGGGCAAAACTACGAGCAGTACTTC.

The chain combines TRBV27 with TRBJ1-2, with TRBD1 matching 7 bases. The CDR3 has 14 amino acids. CDR1 and CDR2 (germline): MNHEY, SMNVEV (reference sequence). V gave up 2 bases and J gave up 0 bases; unmatched junction bases: 0. CDR3 nucleotides: TGTGCCAGCAGTTTAGACAGGGCTAACTATGGCTACACCTTC. It specifies CASSLDRANYGYTF.

The chain recombines TRBV19 with TRBJ1-5; 9 bases are a match to TRBD1. V dropped 3 bases and J dropped 6; count of bases not matched to a gene: 9. There are 16 residues in the CDR3. Germline CDR1 reads LNHDA; CDR2 reads SQIVND (reference sequence). CDR3 bases: TGTGCCAGTAGTATCGACGGACAGGGGAAAGGTCAGCCCCAGCATTTT. This gives the protein CASSIDGQGKGQPQHF.

The chain uses TRBV27 and TRBJ1-2; TRBD1 matches 7 bases. After removal of 5 bases from V and 8 bases from J, the junction contained 8 bases not matched to a gene. The CDR3 spans 13 residues. The V gene's germline CDR1 is MNHEY and CDR2 SMNVEV (reference sequence). CDR3 DNA: TGTGCCAGCAGTCGTAGACAGGGAGGCGGCTACACCTTC. This gives the protein CASSRRQGGGYTF.

The rearrangement uses TRBV5-1 and TRBJ2-3, with 8 bases aligning to TRBD2. The CDR3 covers 17 residues. Trimming took 0 bases from V and 1 from J; bases not matched to a gene: 7. Per germline, CDR1 SGHRS and CDR2 YFSETQ. Here the CDR3 reads CASSLDSLAEGTDTQYF. CDR3 in DNA: TGCGCCAGCAGCTTGGACTCACTAGCGGAGGGCACAGATACGCAGTATTTT. The full variable domain, completed using reference TRBV5-1 and TRBJ2-3, is KAGVTQTPRYLIKTRGQQVTLSCSPISGHRSVSWYQQTPGQGLQFLFEYFSETQRNKGNFPGRFSGRQFSNSRSEMNVSTLELGDSALYLCASSLDSLAEGTDTQYFGPGTRLTVL.

The V and J genes are TRBV19 and TRBJ1-2, with D possibly matching TRBD1 (5 bases). CDR1 and CDR2 (germline): LNHDA, SQIVND (reference sequence). V lost 5 bases, J lost 2 bases, and 24 bases lay in between. CDR3 size: 18 residues. CDR3 DNA: TGTGCCAGTAGTGTTTCCGGGGCCGAAAATTCCCACAACTATGGCTACACCTTC. Amino acids: CASSVSGAENSHNYGYTF.

This chain connects TRBV14 to TRBJ2-1; TRBD2 agrees at 7 bases. Germline CDR1 reads SGHDN; CDR2 reads FVKESK. The CDR3 consists of 15 residues. With 3 bases clipped from V and 8 bases from J, the junction kept 10 bases outside the gene matches. CDR3 sequence: CASSQAGALRDEQFF. The DNA of the CDR3 is TGTGCCAGCAGCCAGGCGGGAGCCCTCCGGGATGAGCAGTTCTTC.

This clone came up a few times. The chain has TRBV4-3 and TRBJ2-7; D gene uncertain. V was pared by 3 bases and J by 7 bases, with 13 bases between. The CDR3 is made up of 13 amino acids. Germline values: CDR1 LGHNA, CDR2 YSLEER. The DNA for the CDR3 is TGCGCCAGCAGCCAGTTCGGAGCCTCGGAGCAGTACTTC. It translates to CASSQFGASEQYF.

The V gene is TRBV25-1, the J gene TRBJ2-3; perhaps TRBD2 as D (5 bases). V dropped 8 bases and J dropped 4 bases, with 10 bases sitting between them. Germline V gene data show CDR1 as MGHDK and CDR2 as SYGVNS. The CDR3 totals 12 residues. The CDR3 DNA is TGTGCCAGCGGACTTACCCCAGATACGCAGTATTTT. Translation gives CASGLTPDTQYF. Looking up the rest from reference TRBV25-1 and TRBJ2-3 gives the full variable domain: EADIYQTPRYLVIGTGKKITLECSQTMGHDKMYWYQQDPGMELHLIHYSYGVNSTEKGDLSSESTVSRIRTEHFPLTLESARPSHTSQYLCASGLTPDTQYFGPGTRLTVL.

The V gene is TRBV4-2, the J gene TRBJ1-3; unclear D gene. V lost 1 base and J 0 bases, leaving 1 base between the germline ends. The CDR3 runs to 13 residues. Germline assignment: CDR1 LGHNA and CDR2 YNFKEQ. CDR3 loop: CASSQGSGNTIYF. The CDR3 DNA sequence: TGTGCCAGCAGCCAAGGCTCTGGAAACACCATATATTTT.

V usage is TRBV7-3 and J usage is TRBJ2-1, with 7 bases aligning to TRBD1. Trimming removed 4 bases from V and 6 bases from J; junction bases left unmatched: 3. The length of the CDR3 is 13 residues. Germline assignment: CDR1 SGHTA and CDR2 FQGTGA. The CDR3 sequence: CASSWGTANEQFF. As DNA, the CDR3 is TGTGCCAGCAGCTGGGGGACAGCCAATGAGCAGTTCTTC.

In this sample, this clone turned up once. The chain is built from TRBV6-5 and TRBJ2-7; the D is unclear. V was cut by 6 bases and J by 1 base, with 10 bases left in between. In germline, CDR1 is MNHEY, CDR2 SVGAGI. CDR3 length: 13 amino acids. The CDR3 DNA follows: TGTGCCAGCAGGGCCCTGTCTTCCTACGAGCAGTACTTC. Translated, it gives CASRALSSYEQYF.

The chain employs TRBV19 and TRBJ1-2; 12 bases are a match to TRBD1. The V gene end was trimmed by 6 bases and the J gene end by 6 bases; junction bases not matched to a gene: 2. This CDR3 has 13 residues. Germline-derived CDR1 and CDR2 are LNHDA and SQIVND (reference sequence). CDR3 sequence: CASRRDRGHGYTF. The CDR3 DNA sequence: TGTGCCAGTAGGAGGGACAGGGGGCATGGCTACACCTTC. Based on the CDR3 plus reference TRBV19 and TRBJ1-2, the full variable domain is DGGITQSPKYLFRKEGQNVTLSCEQNLNHDAMYWYRQDPGQGLRLIYYSQIVNDFQKGDIAEGYSVSREKKESFPLTVTSAQKNPTAFYLCASRRDRGHGYTFGSGTRLTVV.

The J gene is TRBJ2-1, the V gene TRBV9; 11 nucleotides line up with TRBD2. V trimming: 0 bases; J trimming: 6 bases; junction bases outside the gene matches: 5. Per the germline V gene, CDR1 is SGDLS and CDR2 is YYNGEE. This CDR3 region has 16 residues. CDR3 region: CASSVGGTSGFNEQFF. In nucleotides, the CDR3 is TGTGCCAGCAGCGTAGGTGGGACTAGCGGCTTCAATGAGCAGTTCTTC.